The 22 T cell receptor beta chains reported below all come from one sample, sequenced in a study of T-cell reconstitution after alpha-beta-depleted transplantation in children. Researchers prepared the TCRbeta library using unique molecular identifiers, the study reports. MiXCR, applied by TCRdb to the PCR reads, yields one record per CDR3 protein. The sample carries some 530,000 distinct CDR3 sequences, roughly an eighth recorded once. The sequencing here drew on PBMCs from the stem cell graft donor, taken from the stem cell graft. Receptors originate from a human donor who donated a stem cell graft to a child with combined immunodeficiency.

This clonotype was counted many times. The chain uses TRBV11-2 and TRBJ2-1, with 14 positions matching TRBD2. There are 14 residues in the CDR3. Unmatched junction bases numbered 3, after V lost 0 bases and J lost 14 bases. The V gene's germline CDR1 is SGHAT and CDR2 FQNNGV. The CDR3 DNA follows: TGTGCCAGCAGCTTAGACCTGACTAGCGGGAGGGAGTTCTTC. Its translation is CASSLDLTSGREFF.

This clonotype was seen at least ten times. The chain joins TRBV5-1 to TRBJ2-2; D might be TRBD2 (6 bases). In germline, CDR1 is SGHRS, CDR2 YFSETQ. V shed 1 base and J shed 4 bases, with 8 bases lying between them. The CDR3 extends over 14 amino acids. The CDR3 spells CASSLTEGTGELFF. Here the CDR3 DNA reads TGCGCCAGCAGCTTGACGGAGGGCACCGGGGAGCTGTTTTTT.

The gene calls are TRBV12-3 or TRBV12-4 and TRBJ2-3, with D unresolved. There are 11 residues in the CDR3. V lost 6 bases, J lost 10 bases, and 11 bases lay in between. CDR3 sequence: CASSAAQSQYF. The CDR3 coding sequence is TGTGCCAGCAGCGCCGCCCAATCGCAGTATTTT.

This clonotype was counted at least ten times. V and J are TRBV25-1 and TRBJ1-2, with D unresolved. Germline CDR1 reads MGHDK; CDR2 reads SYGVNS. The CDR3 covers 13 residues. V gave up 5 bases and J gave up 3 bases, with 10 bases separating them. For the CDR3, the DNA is TGTGCCAGCAGTCAGGACGGCGACTATGGCTACACCTTC. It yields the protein CASSQDGDYGYTF.

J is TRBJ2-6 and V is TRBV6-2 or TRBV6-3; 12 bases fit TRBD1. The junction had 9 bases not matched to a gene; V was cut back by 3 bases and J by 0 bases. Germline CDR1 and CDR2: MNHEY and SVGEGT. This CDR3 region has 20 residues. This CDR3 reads CASSYQPGQGAFSGANVLTF. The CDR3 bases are TGTGCCAGCAGTTATCAACCGGGACAGGGGGCTTTCTCTGGGGCCAACGTCCTGACTTTC.

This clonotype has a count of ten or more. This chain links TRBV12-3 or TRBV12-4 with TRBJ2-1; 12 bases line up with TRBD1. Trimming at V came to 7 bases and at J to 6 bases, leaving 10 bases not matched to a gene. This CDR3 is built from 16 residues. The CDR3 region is CASTDPGQGASNEQFF. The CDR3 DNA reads TGTGCCAGCACCGACCCGGGACAGGGGGCCTCCAATGAGCAGTTCTTC.

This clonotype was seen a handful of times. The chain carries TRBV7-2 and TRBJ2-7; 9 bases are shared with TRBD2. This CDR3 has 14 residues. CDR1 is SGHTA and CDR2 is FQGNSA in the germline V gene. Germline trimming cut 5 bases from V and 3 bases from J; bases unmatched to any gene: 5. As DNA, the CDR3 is TGTGCCAGCAGCCCCCAGACTAGCGGCTACGAGCAGTACTTC. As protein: CASSPQTSGYEQYF.

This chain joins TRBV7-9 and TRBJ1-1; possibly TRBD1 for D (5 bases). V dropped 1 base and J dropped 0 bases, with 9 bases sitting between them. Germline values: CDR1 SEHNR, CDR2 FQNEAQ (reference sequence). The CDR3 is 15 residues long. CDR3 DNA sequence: TGTGCCAGCAGCTTAGTGGGACCCATGAACACTGAAGCTTTCTTT. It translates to CASSLVGPMNTEAFF.

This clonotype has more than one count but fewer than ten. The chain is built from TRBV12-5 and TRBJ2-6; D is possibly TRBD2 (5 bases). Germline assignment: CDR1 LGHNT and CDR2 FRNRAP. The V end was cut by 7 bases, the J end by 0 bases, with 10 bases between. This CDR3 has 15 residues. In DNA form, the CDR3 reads TGTGCTAGTGCGAGGGCCCCCTCTGGGGCCAACGTCCTGACTTTC. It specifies CASARAPSGANVLTF.

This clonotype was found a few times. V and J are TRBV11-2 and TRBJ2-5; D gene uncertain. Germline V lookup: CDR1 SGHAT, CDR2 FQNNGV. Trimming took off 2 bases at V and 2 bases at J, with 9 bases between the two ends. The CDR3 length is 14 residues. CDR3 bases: TGTGCCAGCAGCTTATCCCGAGTACAAGAGACCCAGTACTTC. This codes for CASSLSRVQETQYF.

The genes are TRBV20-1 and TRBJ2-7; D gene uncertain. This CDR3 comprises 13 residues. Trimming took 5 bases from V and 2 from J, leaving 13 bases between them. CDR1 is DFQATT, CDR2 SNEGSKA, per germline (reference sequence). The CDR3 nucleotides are TGCAGTGCTCTGTGGCAGGCCACCTACGAGCAGTACTTC. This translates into CSALWQATYEQYF.

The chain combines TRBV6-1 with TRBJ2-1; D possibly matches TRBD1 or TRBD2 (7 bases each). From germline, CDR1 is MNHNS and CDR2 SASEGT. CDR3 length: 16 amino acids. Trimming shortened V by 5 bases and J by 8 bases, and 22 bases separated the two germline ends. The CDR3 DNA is TGTGCCAGCAGTCCCGGACAGGCCCCCCGGGGGGATGAGCAGTTCTTC. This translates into CASSPGQAPRGDEQFF.

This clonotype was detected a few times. The CDR3 region is CASSLAGTLNEKLFF. DNA for the CDR3: TGTGCCAGCAGCTTAGCAGGGACCCTTAATGAAAAACTGTTTTTT. V and J are TRBV7-2 and TRBJ1-4, with D possibly being TRBD1 (5 bases). The CDR3 is made up of 15 amino acids. The V end was cut by 0 bases, the J end by 4 bases, with 9 bases between. In germline, CDR1 is SGHTA, CDR2 FQGNSA.

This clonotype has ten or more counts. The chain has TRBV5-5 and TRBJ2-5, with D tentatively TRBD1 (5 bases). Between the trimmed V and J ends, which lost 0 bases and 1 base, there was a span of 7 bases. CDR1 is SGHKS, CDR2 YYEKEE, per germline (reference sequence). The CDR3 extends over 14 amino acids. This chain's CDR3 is CASSLGTSQETQYF. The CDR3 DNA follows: TGTGCCAGCAGCTTGGGGACATCCCAAGAGACCCAGTACTTC.

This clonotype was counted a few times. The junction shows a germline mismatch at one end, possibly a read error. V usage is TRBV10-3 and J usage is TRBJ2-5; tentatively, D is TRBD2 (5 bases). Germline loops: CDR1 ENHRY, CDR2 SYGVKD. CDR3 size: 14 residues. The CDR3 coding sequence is TGTGCCATCAGTAGGCTAGCAGACCAAGAGACCCAGCACTTC. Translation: CAISRLADQETQHF.

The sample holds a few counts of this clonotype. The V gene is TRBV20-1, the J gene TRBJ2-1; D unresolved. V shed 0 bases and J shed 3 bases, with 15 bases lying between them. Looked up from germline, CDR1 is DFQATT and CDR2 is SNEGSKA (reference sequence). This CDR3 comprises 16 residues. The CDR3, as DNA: TGCAGTGCTAGAGATCTGAGCGTCCCCGACTACAATGAGCAGTTCTTC. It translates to CSARDLSVPDYNEQFF.

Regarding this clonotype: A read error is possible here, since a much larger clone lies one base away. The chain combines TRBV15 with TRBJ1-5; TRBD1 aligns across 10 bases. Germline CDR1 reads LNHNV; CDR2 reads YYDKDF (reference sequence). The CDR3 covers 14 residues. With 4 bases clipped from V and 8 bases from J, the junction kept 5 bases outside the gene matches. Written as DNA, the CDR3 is TGTGCCACCAGCATAGGGACAGGGGTTAAGCCCCAGCATTTT. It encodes CATSIGTGVKPQHF.

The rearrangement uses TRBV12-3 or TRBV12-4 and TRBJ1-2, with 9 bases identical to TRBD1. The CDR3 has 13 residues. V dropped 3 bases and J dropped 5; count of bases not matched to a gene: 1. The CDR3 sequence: CASSFDRGYGYTF. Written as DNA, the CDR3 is TGTGCCAGCAGTTTTGACAGGGGGTATGGCTACACCTTC.

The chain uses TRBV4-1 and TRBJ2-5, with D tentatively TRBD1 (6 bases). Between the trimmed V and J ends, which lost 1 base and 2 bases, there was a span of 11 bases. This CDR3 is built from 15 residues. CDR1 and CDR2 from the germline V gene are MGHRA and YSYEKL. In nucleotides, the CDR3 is TGCGCCAGCAGCCAAGGGGGGACATTTCAAGAGACCCAGTACTTC. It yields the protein CASSQGGTFQETQYF.

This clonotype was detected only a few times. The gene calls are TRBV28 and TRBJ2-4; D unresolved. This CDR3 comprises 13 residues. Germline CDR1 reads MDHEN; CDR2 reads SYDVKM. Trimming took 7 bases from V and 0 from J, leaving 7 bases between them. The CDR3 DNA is TGTGCCAGCATGGAAATAGCCAAAAACATTCAGTACTTC. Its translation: CASMEIAKNIQYF.

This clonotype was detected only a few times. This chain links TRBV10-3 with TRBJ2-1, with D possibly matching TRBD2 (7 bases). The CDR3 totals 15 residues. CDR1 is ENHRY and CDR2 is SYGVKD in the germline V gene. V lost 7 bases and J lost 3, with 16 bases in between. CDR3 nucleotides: TGTGCCATCAAAGGGGGGGCTACCAGCTACAATGAGCAGTTCTTC. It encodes CAIKGGATSYNEQFF.

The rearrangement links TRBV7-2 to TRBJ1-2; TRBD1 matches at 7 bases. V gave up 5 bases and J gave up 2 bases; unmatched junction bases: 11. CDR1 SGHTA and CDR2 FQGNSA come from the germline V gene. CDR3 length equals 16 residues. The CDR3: CASSPSGQQPNYGYTF. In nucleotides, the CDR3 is TGTGCCAGCAGCCCATCGGGACAGCAACCGAACTATGGCTACACCTTC.